The entry below gives a single T cell receptor beta chain sequence along with its context. The antigen remains unidentified. The data are from a study of early stage breast cancer tumors. Background on the study: Of around 16 invasive breast tumors, around 13 were hormone receptor-positive, HER2-negative.

Overall study results and limits: Tumor and normal breast were distinguished via blood comparison in about 90% of the 16 patients.

Each sample had two DNA replicates, 0.5 to 0.65 ug blood or about 1.5 ug tissue. Assay: immunoSEQ multiplex PCR; the TCRdb copy retains only in-frame clones and omits some. The repertoire holds over 7,500 clones, with around 60% as singletons. Trimming stripped 5 bases from V and 2 bases from J, with 13 bases between. The CDR3 totals 14 residues. Germline CDR1 and CDR2: SGHNT and YENEEA. The specimen was breast tumor tissue. The TCR originated in a person aged 60 to 70 with breast cancer. V and J are TRBV11-3 and TRBJ2-7; no reliable D call. The DNA of the CDR3 is TGTGCCAGCAGCCCTCTGGCGGCCACCTACGAGCAGTACTTC. It codes for CASSPLAATYEQYF.